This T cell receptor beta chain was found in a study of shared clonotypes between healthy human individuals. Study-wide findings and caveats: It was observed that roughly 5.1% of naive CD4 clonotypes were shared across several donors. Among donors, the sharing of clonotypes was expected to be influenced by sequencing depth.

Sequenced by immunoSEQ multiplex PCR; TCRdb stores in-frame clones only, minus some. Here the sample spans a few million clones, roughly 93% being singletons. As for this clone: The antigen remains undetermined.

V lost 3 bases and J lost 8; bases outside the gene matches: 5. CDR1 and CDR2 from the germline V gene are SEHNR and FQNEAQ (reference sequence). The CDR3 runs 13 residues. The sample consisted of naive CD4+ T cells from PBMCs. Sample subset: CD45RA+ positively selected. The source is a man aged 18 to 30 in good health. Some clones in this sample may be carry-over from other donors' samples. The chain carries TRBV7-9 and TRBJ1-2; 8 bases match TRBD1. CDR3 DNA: TGTGCCAGCAGCTTTGGACAGGGAGACGGCTACACCTTC. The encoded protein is CASSFGQGDGYTF.